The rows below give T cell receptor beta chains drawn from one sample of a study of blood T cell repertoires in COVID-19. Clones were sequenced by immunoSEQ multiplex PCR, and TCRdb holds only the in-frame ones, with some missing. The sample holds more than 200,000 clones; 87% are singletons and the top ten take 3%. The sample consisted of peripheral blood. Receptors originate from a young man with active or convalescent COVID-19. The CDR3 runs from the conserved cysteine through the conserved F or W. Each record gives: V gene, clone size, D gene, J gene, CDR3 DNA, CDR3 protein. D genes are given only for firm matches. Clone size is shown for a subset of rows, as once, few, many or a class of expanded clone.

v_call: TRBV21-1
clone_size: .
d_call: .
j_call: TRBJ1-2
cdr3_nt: TGTGCCAGCAGCTTCCTAGGACAGGGAAATGGCTACACCTTC
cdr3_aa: CASSFLGQGNGYTF

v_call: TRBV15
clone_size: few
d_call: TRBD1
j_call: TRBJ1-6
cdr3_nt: TGTGCCACCAGCAGACCACAGGGGGCAAACTCACCCCTCCACTTT
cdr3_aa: CATSRPQGANSPLHF

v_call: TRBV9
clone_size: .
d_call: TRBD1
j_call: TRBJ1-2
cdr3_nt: TGTGCCAGCAGCCAAGGACAGGGGAATGGCTACACCTTC
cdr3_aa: CASSQGQGNGYTF

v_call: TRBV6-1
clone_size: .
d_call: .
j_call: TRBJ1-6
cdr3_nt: TGTGCCAGCAGTGAGTGGGCCGACCGTACCTATAATTCACCCCTCCACTTT
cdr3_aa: CASSEWADRTYNSPLHF

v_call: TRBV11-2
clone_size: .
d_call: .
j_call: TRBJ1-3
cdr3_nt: TGTGCCAGCAGCTTAGCGGCAGGCCGAAACACCATATATTTT
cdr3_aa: CASSLAAGRNTIYF

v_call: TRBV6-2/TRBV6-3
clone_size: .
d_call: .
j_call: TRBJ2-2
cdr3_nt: TGTGCCAGCAGTTACTACGGCACCGGGGAGCTGTTTTTT
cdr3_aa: CASSYYGTGELFF

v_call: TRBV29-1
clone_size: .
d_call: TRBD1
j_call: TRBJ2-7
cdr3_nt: TGCAGCGTTGTCCGGGGGACAGGGGCCTACGAGCAGTACTTC
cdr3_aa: CSVVRGTGAYEQYF

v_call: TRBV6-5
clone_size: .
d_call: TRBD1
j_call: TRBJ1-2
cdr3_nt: TGTGCCACCCGTGGGTTGGGACAGGGGAATGGCTACACCTTC
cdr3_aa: CATRGLGQGNGYTF

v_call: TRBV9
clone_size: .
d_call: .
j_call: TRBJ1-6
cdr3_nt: TGTGCCAGCAGCAAATCTCCGGACAGCAATTCACCCCTCCACTTT
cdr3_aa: CASSKSPDSNSPLHF

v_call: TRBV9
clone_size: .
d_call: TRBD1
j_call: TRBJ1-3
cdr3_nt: TGTGCCAGCAGCCCGCGAAGGACAGGTTTAGGAAACACCATATATTTT
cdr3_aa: CASSPRRTGLGNTIYF

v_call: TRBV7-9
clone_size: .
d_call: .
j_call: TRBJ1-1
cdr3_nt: TGTGCCAGCAGCTTAGTGATGTTGGGCAGCAACACTGAAGCTTTCTTT
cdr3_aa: CASSLVMLGSNTEAFF

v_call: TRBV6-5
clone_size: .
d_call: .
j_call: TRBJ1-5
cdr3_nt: TGTGCCAGCAGGTCAAGTTCGGAGCATTTT
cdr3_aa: CASRSSSEHF

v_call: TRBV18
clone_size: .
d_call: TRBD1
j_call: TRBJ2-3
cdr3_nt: TGTGCCAGCTCGCCTCCTGACAGGGGGTATACAGATACGCAGTATTTT
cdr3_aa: CASSPPDRGYTDTQYF

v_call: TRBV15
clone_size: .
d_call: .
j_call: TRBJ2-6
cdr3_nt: TGTGCCACCAGCAGAGATTACGGGGGACAGCAACCCTCTGGGGCCAACGTCCTGACTTTC
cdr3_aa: CATSRDYGGQQPSGANVLTF

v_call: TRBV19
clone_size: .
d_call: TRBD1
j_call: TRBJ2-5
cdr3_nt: TGTGCCAGTAGTATCCTCGGGACAGTGGAGACCCAGTACTTC
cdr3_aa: CASSILGTVETQYF

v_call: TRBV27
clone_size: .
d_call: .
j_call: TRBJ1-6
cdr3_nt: TGTGCCAGCAGTTTTTCTGGCTCTAATTCACCCCTCCACTTT
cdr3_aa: CASSFSGSNSPLHF

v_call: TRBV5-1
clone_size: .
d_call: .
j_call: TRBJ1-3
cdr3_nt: TGCGCCAGCAGCTTGTATGTGAGCTCTGGAAACACCATATATTTT
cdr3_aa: CASSLYVSSGNTIYF

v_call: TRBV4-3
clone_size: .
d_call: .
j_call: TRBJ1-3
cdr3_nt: TGCGCCAGCAGCCAAGATCTAGGTAGTGAGGGTGCTGGAAACACCATATATTTT
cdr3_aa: CASSQDLGSEGAGNTIYF

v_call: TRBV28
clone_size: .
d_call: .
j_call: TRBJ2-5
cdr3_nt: TGTGCCAGCTCCCCGGCGGGGACCCAGTACTTC
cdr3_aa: CASSPAGTQYF

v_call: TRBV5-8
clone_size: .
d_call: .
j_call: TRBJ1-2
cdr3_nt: TGTGCCAGCAGCTCACAGGGTTTCGGGATTGTGTTCTATGGCTACACCTTC
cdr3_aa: CASSSQGFGIVFYGYTF

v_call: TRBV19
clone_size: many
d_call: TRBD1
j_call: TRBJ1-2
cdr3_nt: TGTGCCAGTGAGGGGACAGGGAATAGGAATGGCTACACCTTC
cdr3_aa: CASEGTGNRNGYTF

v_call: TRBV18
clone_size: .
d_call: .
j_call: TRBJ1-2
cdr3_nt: TGTGCCAGCTCACCACCGGTCAGCGGGACCTATGGCTACACCTTC
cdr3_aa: CASSPPVSGTYGYTF

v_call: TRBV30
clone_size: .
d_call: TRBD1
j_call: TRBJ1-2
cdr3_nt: TGTGCCTGGAGTAGGGACAGGCCCCTGGGCTACACCTTC
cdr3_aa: CAWSRDRPLGYTF

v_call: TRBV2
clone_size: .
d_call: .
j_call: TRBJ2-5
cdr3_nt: TGTGCCAGCAGGAGAGAATCAGAGACCCAGTACTTC
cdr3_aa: CASRRESETQYF

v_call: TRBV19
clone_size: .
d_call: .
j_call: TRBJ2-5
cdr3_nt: TGTGCCAGTAGTTGGGCAGCCAAAGAGACCCAGTACTTC
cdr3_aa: CASSWAAKETQYF

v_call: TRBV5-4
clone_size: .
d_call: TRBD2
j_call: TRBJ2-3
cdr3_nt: TGTGCCAGCAGCCCACTAGCGGGAGAAGATACGCAGTATTTT
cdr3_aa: CASSPLAGEDTQYF

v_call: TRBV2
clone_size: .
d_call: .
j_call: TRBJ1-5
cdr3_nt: TGTGCCAGCAGTGAAACGGGGGTGAGGAATCAGCCCCAGCATTTT
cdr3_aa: CASSETGVRNQPQHF

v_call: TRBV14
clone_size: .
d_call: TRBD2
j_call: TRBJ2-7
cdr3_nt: TGTGCCAGCAGCCCTCTAGCGGGGGGATCCTACGAGCAGTACTTC
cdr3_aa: CASSPLAGGSYEQYF

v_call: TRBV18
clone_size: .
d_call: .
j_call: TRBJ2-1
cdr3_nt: TGTGCCAGCTCACCACAGAGCTCCTACAATGAGCAGTTCTTC
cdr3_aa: CASSPQSSYNEQFF

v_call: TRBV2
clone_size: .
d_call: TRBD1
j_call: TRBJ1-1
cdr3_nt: TGTGCCAGCAGTGCAGACAGGGGGGTTGAAGCTTTCTTT
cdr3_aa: CASSADRGVEAFF

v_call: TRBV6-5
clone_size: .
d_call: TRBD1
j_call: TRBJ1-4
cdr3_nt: TGTGCCAGCAGTTATAAGGACAGGCTGTTTTTT
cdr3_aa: CASSYKDRLFF

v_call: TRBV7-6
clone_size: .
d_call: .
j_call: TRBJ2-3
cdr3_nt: TGTGCCAGCAGCTTAGAGGCTAGCGTCCCAGCAGATACGCAGTATTTT
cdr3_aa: CASSLEASVPADTQYF

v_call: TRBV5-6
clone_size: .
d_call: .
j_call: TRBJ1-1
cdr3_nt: TGTGCCAGCAGCTTGCTGCAGGGGAAAGCTTTCTTT
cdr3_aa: CASSLLQGKAFF